Below are 20 T cell receptor beta chains sequenced from a single sample in a study of technical replicates of blood from a handful of donors. TCRdb keeps only in-frame clones here, not all; method: immunoSEQ multiplex PCR. Of roughly 60,000 clones in the sample, roughly 91% were seen once. Sequencing used PBMCs. The receptor set was obtained from a human donor in good health. Some clones in this sample may be carry-over from other donors' samples.

The chain has TRBV7-2 and TRBJ2-2; D possibly corresponds to TRBD2 (5 bases). CDR1 SGHTA and CDR2 FQGNSA come from the germline V gene. The V end lost 2 bases, the J end lost 6 bases, and 10 bases lay between the germline ends. The CDR3 is 14 residues long. DNA for the CDR3: TGTGCCAGCAGCTTATATCGGGGATCCGGGGAGCTGTTTTTT. Translating gives CASSLYRGSGELFF.

The chain recombines TRBV7-9 with TRBJ2-1; 8 nucleotides agree with TRBD1. Germline lookup yields CDR1 SEHNR and CDR2 FQNEAQ (reference sequence). Unmatched junction bases numbered 12, after V lost 4 bases and J lost 7 bases. This CDR3 is 16 amino acids long. The DNA for the CDR3 is TGTGCCAGCAGCTCAAGGGGGCAGGGGGCGGATAATGAGCAGTTCTTC. It translates to CASSSRGQGADNEQFF. The full variable domain, rest sourced from reference TRBV7-9 and TRBJ2-1, is DTGVSQNPRHKITKRGQNVTFRCDPISEHNRLYWYRQTLGQGPEFLTYFQNEAQLEKSRLLSDRFSAERPKGSFSTLEIQRTEQGDSAMYLCASSSRGQGADNEQFFGPGTRLTVL.

The V gene is TRBV6-5, the J gene TRBJ1-1; no clear D. V gave up 0 bases and J gave up 5 bases, with 13 bases separating them. CDR3 length: 15 amino acids. CDR1 is MNHEY, CDR2 SVGAGI, per germline. The CDR3 bases are TGTGCCAGCAGTTACTCGATCACCCCGGGGACTGAAGCTTTCTTT. Its translation: CASSYSITPGTEAFF.

This clone showed up just once. The same CDR3 is also encoded by other DNA sequences in this sample. V gene TRBV7-9 combines with J gene TRBJ2-7; TRBD2 matches at 8 bases. The CDR3 consists of 13 residues. The germline CDR1 and CDR2 sequences are SEHNR and FQNEAQ (reference sequence). J lost 6 bases, V lost 5 bases, and 6 bases had no gene match. The CDR3 sequence: CASSPSGGGEQYF. DNA for the CDR3: TGTGCCAGCAGCCCGTCGGGAGGGGGCGAGCAGTACTTC.

The rearrangement links TRBV7-2 to TRBJ2-1; TRBD2 agrees at 13 bases. V lost 5 bases, J lost 9 bases, and 7 bases stayed unmatched. The CDR3 sequence is 15 residues long. Per the germline V gene, CDR1 is SGHTA and CDR2 is FQGNSA. The CDR3 DNA sequence: TGTGCCAGCAGCCTCGGACTAGCGGGAGCGTTTGAGCAGTTCTTC. Amino acids: CASSLGLAGAFEQFF.

This chain connects TRBV19 to TRBJ2-1; D is possibly TRBD2 (6 bases). CDR3 size: 17 residues. V was shortened by 10 bases and J by 4 bases, with 26 bases between the two germline ends. Germline V CDR1 and CDR2: LNHDA, SQIVND (reference sequence). CDR3 protein: CATKRDGGGNKYNEQFF. The CDR3 DNA is TGTGCCACTAAACGGGACGGTGGGGGGAATAAGTACAATGAGCAGTTCTTC.

V is TRBV7-8 and J is TRBJ2-1; D might be TRBD2 (6 bases). With 5 bases removed from V and 0 bases from J, the gap between germline ends came to 20 bases. Germline CDR1 SGHVS, CDR2 FQNEAQ. CDR3 length equals 18 residues. CDR3 sequence: CASSPTRGIGISYNEQFF. The CDR3 DNA is TGTGCCAGCAGCCCAACCCGGGGGATCGGGATCTCCTACAATGAGCAGTTCTTC. The variable domain in full, with the rest retrieved from reference TRBV7-8 and TRBJ2-1, is GAGVSQSPRYKVAKRGQDVALRCDPISGHVSLFWYQQALGQGPEFLTYFQNEAQLDKSGLPSDRFFAERPEGSVSTLKIQRTQQEDSAVYLCASSPTRGIGISYNEQFFGPGTRLTVL.

The rearrangement uses TRBV4-3 and TRBJ2-7; TRBD1 aligns across 7 bases. Germline CDR1 reads LGHNA; CDR2 reads YSLEER. The CDR3 covers 16 residues. J gave up 0 bases and V 2 bases, and 7 bases lay outside the gene matches. In DNA form, the CDR3 reads TGCGCCAGCAGCCAAACAAAGTGGGACAGCTCCTACGAGCAGTACTTC. Translating it yields CASSQTKWDSSYEQYF.

This clone was seen more than once but under ten times. The chain combines TRBV4-3 with TRBJ2-5; 8 bases agree with TRBD2. The V and J ends lost 5 bases and 0 bases, in that order; junction bases with no gene match: 5. Germline loops: CDR1 LGHNA, CDR2 YSLEER. The CDR3 has 15 amino acids. As DNA, the CDR3 is TGCGCCAGCAGCACTCGACTAGCGTACCAAGAGACCCAGTACTTC. This translates into CASSTRLAYQETQYF.

This sequence joins TRBV6-1 and TRBJ1-3; no reliable D call. The CDR3 is 15 amino acids. The V gene lost 2 bases and the J gene lost 3 bases, with 11 bases spanning the gap. Germline assignment: CDR1 MNHNS and CDR2 SASEGT. The CDR3 nucleotides read TGTGCCAGCAGTGAATCAGGAGGATTTGGAAACACCATATATTTT. Amino acids: CASSESGGFGNTIYF.

J is TRBJ2-7 and V is TRBV5-6; 9 bases fit TRBD1. The CDR3 is 13 residues long. The germline V gene has CDR1 SGHDT and CDR2 YYEEEE. V lost 3 bases to trimming and J lost 3 bases; unmatched junction nucleotides: 1. The CDR3: CASSWDRDYEQYF. CDR3 nucleotide sequence: TGTGCCAGCAGCTGGGACAGGGACTACGAGCAGTACTTC.

The chain links TRBV15 to TRBJ2-7, with D possibly matching TRBD1 (6 bases). The V and J ends lost 1 base and 6 bases respectively, with 13 bases between them. The germline gives CDR1 LNHNV, CDR2 YYDKDF (reference sequence). The CDR3 loop spans 14 amino acids. The chain's CDR3 is CATSRVLGALEQYF. CDR3 nucleotides: TGTGCCACCAGCAGAGTATTGGGGGCCCTCGAGCAGTACTTC. Together with reference TRBV15 and TRBJ2-7, the CDR3 gives the full variable domain: DAMVIQNPRYQVTQFGKPVTLSCSQTLNHNVMYWYQQKSSQAPKLLFHYYDKDFNNEADTPDNFQSRRPNTSFCFLDIRSPGLGDTAMYLCATSRVLGALEQYFGPGTRLTVT.

This chain links TRBV4-3 with TRBJ2-7, with 8 bases that match TRBD2. CDR1 is LGHNA, CDR2 YSLEER, per germline. V trimming: 1 base; J trimming: 4 bases; junction bases outside the gene matches: 6. The CDR3 loop spans 15 amino acids. The CDR3 spells CASSQAFTGGYEQYF. The CDR3 nucleotides read TGCGCCAGCAGCCAAGCATTTACGGGAGGGTACGAGCAGTACTTC.

The chain uses TRBV6-5 and TRBJ1-2, with TRBD1 identical over 7 bases. The CDR3 spans 14 residues. The ends lost 7 bases at V and 0 bases at J; junction bases unmatched: 5. In germline, CDR1 is MNHEY, CDR2 SVGAGI. Here the CDR3 DNA reads TGTGCCAGCAAAACAGGGGTGACTAACTATGGCTACACCTTC. Its translation: CASKTGVTNYGYTF.

The chain has TRBV7-2 and TRBJ2-1, with 8 bases aligning to TRBD2. The V segment lost 5 bases and the J segment 5 bases; nucleotides outside the gene matches: 11. CDR3 length: 16 amino acids. CDR1 and CDR2 (germline): SGHTA, FQGNSA. The CDR3 spells CASSTQGLGVNNEQFF. The CDR3 DNA reads TGTGCCAGCAGCACCCAGGGACTAGGGGTTAACAATGAGCAGTTCTTC.

This sequence joins TRBV18 and TRBJ1-2; 8 bases are shared with TRBD1. The V segment lost 1 base and the J segment 0 bases; nucleotides outside the gene matches: 10. The germline V gene has CDR1 KGHSH and CDR2 LQKENI. This CDR3 contains 18 residues. The CDR3 sequence is CASSPQAAGGGSNYGYTF. The CDR3 coding sequence is TGTGCCAGCTCACCACAGGCTGCAGGGGGCGGCTCTAACTATGGCTACACCTTC.

The chain has TRBV7-2 and TRBJ1-6; tentative D call: TRBD1 (6 bases). The CDR3 has 16 residues. Looked up from germline, CDR1 is SGHTA and CDR2 is FQGNSA. The V end was cut by 3 bases, the J end by 10 bases, with 19 bases between. CDR3 DNA sequence: TGTGCCAGCAGCTTGGCAGGGGAGGGGACTAGATCACCCCTCCACTTT. Translating it yields CASSLAGEGTRSPLHF.

The chain combines TRBV27 with TRBJ2-2, with 7 bases aligning to TRBD2. Germline CDR1 MNHEY, CDR2 SMNVEV (reference sequence). CDR3 length: 20 residues. The trim removed 7 bases at V and 2 bases at J, leaving 22 bases unmatched. CDR3 sequence: CASTQTTVPVASGNTGELFF. CDR3 bases: TGTGCCAGCACCCAAACAACGGTGCCGGTGGCTAGCGGAAACACCGGGGAGCTGTTTTTT.

This sequence joins TRBV11-1 and TRBJ2-3; TRBD2 matches at 9 bases. CDR1 is SGHAT and CDR2 is FQDESV in the germline V gene (reference sequence). This CDR3 contains 16 residues. The trim removed 5 bases at V and 4 bases at J, leaving 10 bases unmatched. The CDR3: CASSPDGGRASDTQYF. CDR3 DNA: TGTGCCAGCAGCCCCGACGGCGGGAGGGCCTCAGATACGCAGTATTTT. The full variable domain, its missing parts supplied by reference TRBV11-1 and TRBJ2-3, is EAEVAQSPRYKITEKSQAVAFWCDPISGHATLYWYRQILGQGPELLVQFQDESVVDDSQLPKDRFSAERLKGVDSTLKIQPAELGDSAMYLCASSPDGGRASDTQYFGPGTRLTVL.

The chain has TRBV30 and TRBJ2-1; the D gene is possibly TRBD2 (7 bases). V gave up 3 bases and J gave up 4 bases, with 19 bases separating them. Germline assignment: CDR1 GTSNPN and CDR2 SVGIG (reference sequence). CDR3 length: 16 residues. CDR3 loop: CAWRGGGGQPYNEQFF. DNA of the CDR3: TGTGCCTGGAGGGGAGGGGGGGGCCAACCGTACAATGAGCAGTTCTTC.